These 29 T cell receptor beta chains were all obtained from the same sample, sequenced in a study of blood T cell repertoires in COVID-19. Method: immunoSEQ multiplex PCR; TCRdb's copy keeps in-frame clones and lacks some. Of about 170,000 clones in the sample, around 85% were seen once. Material: peripheral blood. Receptors were obtained from a woman aged 60-75 years with COVID-19, enrolled during active disease.

This clone came up once. V and J are TRBV27 and TRBJ2-1; 12 nucleotides match TRBD2. The CDR3 has 17 residues. V trimming: 6 bases; J trimming: 3 bases; junction bases outside the gene matches: 9. Looked up from germline, CDR1 is MNHEY and CDR2 is SMNVEV (reference sequence). CDR3 coding DNA: TGTGCCAGCAGAAAGACGCTAGCGGGAGGGATCTACAATGAGCAGTTCTTC. Its protein product is CASRKTLAGGIYNEQFF.

The chain employs TRBV19 and TRBJ1-1, with no clear D. Germline V lookup: CDR1 LNHDA, CDR2 SQIVND (reference sequence). Trimming removed 5 bases at V and 2 bases at J, with 12 bases between. This CDR3 has 14 residues. CDR3 region: CASSPSLVNTEAFF. The CDR3, as DNA: TGTGCCAGTAGTCCTTCCTTAGTTAACACTGAAGCTTTCTTT.

This CDR3 reads CAWTPGDYSYEQYF. DNA for the CDR3: TGTGCCTGGACTCCAGGCGACTACTCCTACGAGCAGTACTTC. J is TRBJ2-7 and V is TRBV30, with TRBD2 as a possible D gene (5 bases). CDR3 size: 14 residues. Germline-derived CDR1 and CDR2 are GTSNPN and SVGIG (reference sequence). V was pared by 4 bases and J by 0 bases, with 13 bases between.

Many counts were recorded for this clone. Other DNA variants within this sample encode the same CDR3. The chain has TRBV6-2 or TRBV6-3 and TRBJ2-7; D is ambiguous. Per germline, CDR1 MNHEY and CDR2 SVGEGT. The CDR3 has 14 amino acids. V lost 0 bases to trimming and J lost 6 bases, with 12 bases between them. The CDR3 bases are TGTGCCAGCAGTTACTCTAGTTATCCCCGCGAGCAGTACTTC. Its protein product is CASSYSSYPREQYF.

This chain joins TRBV11-2 and TRBJ2-1; 12 positions agree with TRBD2. V shed 2 bases, J shed 9 bases, and the junction held 14 bases outside the gene matches. The CDR3 is made up of 18 amino acids. CDR1 SGHAT and CDR2 FQNNGV come from the germline V gene. Written as DNA, the CDR3 is TGTGCCAGCAGCTTATGGGTTGTGGGGGGACTAGCGGGTTCTGAGCAGTTCTTC. Translated: CASSLWVVGGLAGSEQFF.

Here the CDR3 DNA reads TGTGCCAGCAGTTCCGGGACAGGGTTTTATGGCTACACCTTC. It specifies CASSSGTGFYGYTF. The chain carries TRBV27 and TRBJ1-2, with 9 bases fitting TRBD1. The germline V gene has CDR1 MNHEY and CDR2 SMNVEV (reference sequence). CDR3 length: 14 residues. V trimming: 4 bases; J trimming: 5 bases; junction bases outside the gene matches: 5.

J is TRBJ1-3 and V is TRBV20-1; weak D call: TRBD1 (5 bases). The germline CDR1 and CDR2 sequences are DFQATT and SNEGSKA (reference sequence). This CDR3 region has 14 residues. V was trimmed by 3 bases and J by 0 bases, leaving 9 bases between them. The CDR3 coding sequence is TGCAGTGCTAGTCAGGGCTCCTCTGGAAACACCATATATTTT. Residues: CSASQGSSGNTIYF.

The sample holds a few counts of this clone. The genes are TRBV18 and TRBJ1-1, with a tentative D call TRBD1 (6 bases). The CDR3 is 14 amino acids. In germline, CDR1 is KGHSH, CDR2 LQKENI. Trimming removed 3 bases from V and 5 bases from J, with 13 bases in between. The CDR3 DNA reads TGTGCCAGCTCACCCTCCACAGGGCGGACTGAAGCTTTCTTT. Protein sequence: CASSPSTGRTEAFF.

A word on this clone: A read error may produce the germline difference seen at one junction end. CDR3 in amino acids: CAWTNTRGEGDF. The CDR3 bases are TGTGCCTGGACCAATACCCGGGGCGAGGGGGACTTC. This chain joins TRBV30 and TRBJ2-7; the D gene is possibly TRBD1 (6 bases). The CDR3 consists of 12 residues. Looked up from germline, CDR1 is GTSNPN and CDR2 is SVGIG (reference sequence).

The chain employs TRBV19 and TRBJ2-5; 9 nucleotides match TRBD1. Germline values: CDR1 LNHDA, CDR2 SQIVND (reference sequence). J was trimmed by 4 bases and V by 4 bases; bases with no gene match: 4. The CDR3 length is 14 residues. CDR3 nucleotides: TGTGCCAGTAGTAAACAGGGGGCTGGAGAGACCCAGTACTTC. It codes for CASSKQGAGETQYF.

The rearrangement joins TRBV5-1 to TRBJ2-7; 7 bases are shared with TRBD1. This CDR3 has 15 residues. In germline, CDR1 is SGHRS, CDR2 YFSETQ. The V segment lost 5 bases and the J segment 3 bases; nucleotides outside the gene matches: 11. The CDR3 here is CASRQGGENSYEQYF. The CDR3 nucleotides read TGCGCCAGCAGGCAAGGGGGCGAAAATAGCTACGAGCAGTACTTC.

The chain uses TRBV5-4 and TRBJ2-7; TRBD2 agrees at 11 bases. This CDR3 spans 17 amino acids. Germline assignment: CDR1 SGHNT and CDR2 YYREEE (reference sequence). The junction had 10 bases not matched to a gene; V was cut back by 5 bases and J by 0 bases. The CDR3 protein is CASSRGLAEAISYEQYF. CDR3 coding DNA: TGTGCCAGCAGTCGGGGACTAGCGGAGGCAATCTCCTACGAGCAGTACTTC.

CDR3 sequence reads: CASSQDLLDRGVYGYTF. The CDR3 region has the DNA TGTGCCAGCAGCCAAGACCTTTTGGACAGGGGGGTTTATGGCTACACCTTC. The chain couples TRBV4-2 to TRBJ1-2; 10 nucleotides line up with TRBD1. In germline, CDR1 is LGHNA, CDR2 YNFKEQ. This CDR3 spans 17 amino acids. V lost 0 bases and J lost 5; bases outside the gene matches: 9.

The chain joins TRBV9 to TRBJ2-2; D perhaps matches TRBD1 (6 bases). Trimming left V 3 bases short and J 4 bases short, with 10 bases between. The V gene's germline CDR1 is SGDLS and CDR2 YYNGEE. The CDR3 has 14 amino acids. The CDR3 protein is CASSDRVATGELFF. The CDR3 coding sequence is TGTGCCAGCAGCGACAGGGTGGCCACCGGGGAGCTGTTTTTT.

The sample holds a few counts of this clone. The gene calls are TRBV6-6 and TRBJ1-1; D unclear. This CDR3 is built from 14 residues. Germline values: CDR1 MNHNY, CDR2 SVGAGI (reference sequence). The V gene lost 5 bases and the J gene lost 4 bases, with 14 bases spanning the gap. CDR3 sequence: CASSRGPGGTEAFF. The CDR3 DNA reads as TGTGCCAGCAGTCGAGGGCCAGGTGGCACTGAAGCTTTCTTT.

This sequence joins TRBV3-1 (or the pseudogene TRBV3-2) and TRBJ1-6, with a possible D match to TRBD1 (5 bases). The V and J ends lost 1 base and 5 bases respectively, with 9 bases between them. The CDR3 has 15 amino acids. Germline V gives CDR1 LGHDT, CDR2 YNNKEL (reference sequence). CDR3 in amino acids: CASSQGGTNNSPLHF. The CDR3 DNA reads as TGTGCCAGCAGCCAAGGGGGGACTAATAATTCACCCCTCCACTTT.

The count of this clone is one. The genes are TRBV21-1 and TRBJ1-6; TRBD1 is the table's D call and was not checked against the DNA. TRBV21-1 is classified as a pseudogene. The CDR3 consists of 14 residues. CDR3 loop: CASSKGTGDSPLHF. The CDR3 DNA is TGTGCCAGCAGCAAAGGGACAGGGGATTCACCCCTCCACTTT.

The CDR3 is CASSERASGSTDTQYF. DNA of the CDR3: TGTGCCAGCAGTGAACGTGCTAGCGGATCTACAGATACGCAGTATTTT. The chain couples TRBV6-1 to TRBJ2-3, with 7 bases identical to TRBD2. The CDR3 is 16 amino acids. The junction had 8 bases not matched to a gene; V was cut back by 2 bases and J by 3 bases. The germline V gene has CDR1 MNHNS and CDR2 SASEGT.

V is TRBV4-2 and J is TRBJ2-2; 8 bases align to TRBD2. The ends lost 0 bases at V and 5 bases at J; junction bases unmatched: 8. The germline V gene encodes CDR1 LGHNA and CDR2 YNFKEQ. The CDR3 runs 17 residues. The CDR3: CASSQERRASGTGELFF. The DNA of the CDR3 is TGTGCCAGCAGCCAAGAACGAAGGGCTAGCGGGACCGGGGAGCTGTTTTTT.

V is TRBV25-1 and J is TRBJ1-5; 8 bases agree with TRBD1. The germline CDR1 and CDR2 sequences are MGHDK and SYGVNS. The CDR3 covers 14 residues. The V gene end was trimmed by 4 bases and the J gene end by 4 bases; junction bases not matched to a gene: 3. Written as DNA, the CDR3 is TGTGCCAGCAGTGGGACAGGGTCGAATCAGCCCCAGCATTTT. Translated: CASSGTGSNQPQHF.

The V call is TRBV5-1, the J call TRBJ1-2, with 7 bases identical to TRBD1. CDR1 SGHRS and CDR2 YFSETQ come from the germline V gene. V trimming: 4 bases; J trimming: 4 bases; junction bases outside the gene matches: 7. The CDR3 extends over 14 amino acids. CDR3 sequence: CASSPQTGSYGYTF. Here the CDR3 DNA reads TGCGCCAGCAGCCCGCAGACAGGGAGCTATGGCTACACCTTC.

The DNA for the CDR3 is TGTGCCAGCAGGGGGGCTAATGAGCAGTTCTTC. Translating gives CASRGANEQFF. The chain uses TRBV3-1 (or the pseudogene TRBV3-2) and TRBJ2-1; D possibly corresponds to TRBD1 (6 bases). Germline V gene lookup returns CDR1 LGHDT and CDR2 YNNKEL (reference sequence). This CDR3 comprises 11 residues. V shed 6 bases and J shed 7 bases, with 7 bases lying between them.

V gene TRBV9 combines with J gene TRBJ1-3, with a possible D match to TRBD1 (6 bases). V gave up 3 bases and J gave up 3 bases, with 10 bases separating them. Germline values: CDR1 SGDLS, CDR2 YYNGEE. The length of the CDR3 is 14 residues. CDR3 coding DNA: TGTGCCAGCAGCGCAGGGGCATTTGGAAACACCATATATTTT. It translates to CASSAGAFGNTIYF.

V gene TRBV28 combines with J gene TRBJ1-2; TRBD1 matches 7 bases. V gave up 5 bases and J gave up 8 bases; unmatched junction bases: 11. The CDR3 has 14 amino acids. Germline CDR1 reads MDHEN; CDR2 reads SYDVKM. The CDR3 nucleotides read TGTGCCAGCAGTACAAGGGGGCCATTGGGCGGCTACACCTTC. Protein sequence: CASSTRGPLGGYTF.

In this sample, this clone turned up once. This chain connects TRBV9 to TRBJ1-4; a possible D gene is TRBD1 (6 bases). Germline values: CDR1 SGDLS, CDR2 YYNGEE. CDR3 length equals 12 residues. V lost 10 bases and J 8 bases, leaving 15 bases between the germline ends. CDR3 in DNA: TGTGCCGACCCCGGGGGGCAAGAAAAACTGTTTTTT. Translated, it gives CADPGGQEKLFF.

The genes are TRBV19 and TRBJ1-1, with D perhaps TRBD1 (6 bases). CDR1 is LNHDA and CDR2 is SQIVND in the germline V gene (reference sequence). V lost 1 base and J lost 4, with 16 bases in between. The length of the CDR3 is 16 residues. As DNA, the CDR3 is TGTGCCAGTAGTATAGCGGCAGGGGCAGGACTCACTGAAGCTTTCTTT. Translation: CASSIAAGAGLTEAFF.

The rearrangement joins TRBV10-3 to TRBJ2-2; 10 nucleotides line up with TRBD1. V lost 6 bases, J lost 6 bases, and 10 bases stayed unmatched. Germline V lookup: CDR1 ENHRY, CDR2 SYGVKD. This CDR3 contains 16 residues. This CDR3 reads CAIRETGGVMAGELFF. For the CDR3, the DNA is TGTGCCATCAGAGAGACAGGGGGCGTTATGGCCGGGGAGCTGTTTTTT.

The chain joins TRBV29-1 to TRBJ2-1; 9 positions match TRBD2. V was pared by 4 bases and J by 9 bases, with 4 bases of the junction left unmatched. CDR3 size: 12 residues. CDR1 SQVTM and CDR2 ANQGSEA come from the germline V gene. This CDR3 reads CSVVGGRAEQFF. The CDR3 DNA reads TGCAGCGTTGTTGGCGGGAGGGCTGAGCAGTTCTTC.

The V and J genes are TRBV7-2 and TRBJ2-2, with D tentatively TRBD1 (6 bases). There are 19 residues in the CDR3. The germline CDR1 and CDR2 sequences are SGHTA and FQGNSA. With 5 bases removed from V and 6 bases from J, the gap between germline ends came to 28 bases. In DNA form, the CDR3 reads TGTGCCAGCAGCCTCATTAGAGGGCTCGGGACACCGAATGCCGGGGAGCTGTTTTTT. It encodes CASSLIRGLGTPNAGELFF.